Listed below are T cell receptor beta chains from one sample, sequenced in a study of T cell repertoires in cytomegalovirus infection. TCRdb independently ran MiXCR on the reads; one entry per CDR3 protein. The table includes about 830,000 distinct CDR3 sequences, 32% detected once. These TCRs are of unknown antigen specificity. The source was cultured CD8+ T cells from PBMCs, collected from culture after CMV antigen stimulation. The receptors derive from a human donor in good health (CMV status not recorded). Some clones in this sample may be carry-over from other donors' samples. The CDR3 runs from the conserved cysteine through the conserved F or W. A D gene is named only where the DNA matches it firmly. Some rows have no size entry. The others give once, few or many, or a class for an expanded clone.

abundance,d_gene,j_gene,v_gene,CDR3nt,CDR3aa
NA,NA,TRBJ2-7,TRBV7-9,TGTGCCAGCAGCTCGCAGGGATACTACGAGCAGTACTTC,CASSSQGYYEQYF
few,TRBD1,TRBJ1-1,TRBV12-3/TRBV12-4,TGTGCCAGCAGTTTAAAGGGACAGTTGAACACTGAAGCTTTCTTT,CASSLKGQLNTEAFF
few,NA,TRBJ1-5,TRBV12-3/TRBV12-4,TGTGCCAGCAGTTTGGGGGTGGCTCAGCCCCAGCATTTT,CASSLGVAQPQHF
many,NA,TRBJ1-1,TRBV27,TGTGCCAGCAGCTTGGGGGGGCCGAACACTGAAGCTTTCTTT,CASSLGGPNTEAFF
NA,NA,TRBJ2-5,TRBV24-1,TGTGCCACCCGGACCCGGAGGGGGCAAGAAGAGACCCAGTACTTC,CATRTRRGQEETQYF
NA,TRBD1,TRBJ1-2,TRBV12-3/TRBV12-4,TGTGCCAGCAGTCTTGGACAGGGGGACGGTTTTGGCTACACCTTC,CASSLGQGDGFGYTF
NA,NA,TRBJ2-7,TRBV5-1,TGCGCCAGCAGCTTAGAGCCAGGGTGGTACGAGCAGTACTTC,CASSLEPGWYEQYF
few,NA,TRBJ2-5,TRBV18,TGTGCCAGCTCACAAGACCTCGGTGGCCAAGAGACCCAGTACTTC,CASSQDLGGQETQYF
many,NA,TRBJ1-1,TRBV7-9,TGTGCCAGCAGCTTAGGCTCCACAAGCACTGAAGCTTTCTTT,CASSLGSTSTEAFF
NA,TRBD2,TRBJ2-3,TRBV2,TGTGCCATACACGGACTAGCCACAGATACGCAGTATTTT,CAIHGLATDTQYF
few,TRBD1,TRBJ1-2,TRBV10-2,TGCGCCAGCTTTGGGGACAGGGAGTTTCTTGAGAACTATGGCTACACCTTC,CASFGDREFLENYGYTF
NA,NA,TRBJ1-2,TRBV5-1,TGCGCCAGCAGCTTGGTTCCAAAACCGGACCTTTATGGCTACACCTTC,CASSLVPKPDLYGYTF
few,TRBD2,TRBJ2-1,TRBV19,TGTGCCAGTAGTACCTCTAGCGGGGGGTCTTACAATGAGCAGTTCTTC,CASSTSSGGSYNEQFF
NA,NA,TRBJ2-3,TRBV7-8,TGTGCCAGCAGCCCCCGTGGGGGATTCACAGATACGCAGTATTTT,CASSPRGGFTDTQYF
few,TRBD1,TRBJ2-1,TRBV7-6,TGTGCCAGCAGCTACCCGGGACAGGGGATCCATGAGCAGTTCTTC,CASSYPGQGIHEQFF
few,TRBD1,TRBJ1-2,TRBV6-1,TGTGCCAGCAGTGTCCCAGGGGGGAACTATGGCTACACCTTC,CASSVPGGNYGYTF
few,NA,TRBJ2-7,TRBV7-9,TGTGCCAGCAGCCCCCCTGGGGGGGCCCTTCACGAGCAGTACTTC,CASSPPGGALHEQYF
NA,NA,TRBJ2-1,TRBV19,TGTGCCAGTAGTATAGATGGAGGAAATGAGCAGTTCTTC,CASSIDGGNEQFF
NA,NA,TRBJ2-3,TRBV5-1,TGCGCCAGCACAACGGATTTCACAGATACGCAGTATTTT,CASTTDFTDTQYF
NA,NA,TRBJ2-7,TRBV7-9,TGTGCCAGCAGCTTAGTCGTCGCCCCCGAGCAGTACTTC,CASSLVVAPEQYF
NA,NA,TRBJ1-5,TRBV19,TGTGCCAGTAGTATATGGCAGGGCGCCAATCAGCCCCAGCATTTT,CASSIWQGANQPQHF
few,TRBD2,TRBJ2-1,TRBV7-9,TGTGCCAGCAGCCCAACTAGCGGGGACTCCTACAATGAGCAGTTCTTC,CASSPTSGDSYNEQFF
few,NA,TRBJ1-4,TRBV11-2,TGTGCCAGCAGCTCCCTCCAACAGTCGAGGGGTGAAAAACTGTTTTTT,CASSSLQQSRGEKLFF
NA,NA,TRBJ2-2,TRBV2,TGTGCCAGCAGTGGGCGGACATCGTACACCGGGGAGCTGTTTTTT,CASSGRTSYTGELFF
NA,TRBD1,TRBJ1-2,TRBV2,TGTGCCAGCAGTGAGTACGTAGGGGGCGCTGGCTACACCTTC,CASSEYVGGAGYTF
many,TRBD1,TRBJ1-5,TRBV7-6,TGTGCCAGCAGCTTATTAGGGGGCGAACAGCCCCAGCATTTT,CASSLLGGEQPQHF
NA,TRBD2,TRBJ2-1,TRBV12-5,TGTGCTAGTGCCTCTAGCGGGGGTTACAATGAGCAGTTCTTC,CASASSGGYNEQFF
many,TRBD2,TRBJ2-1,TRBV7-6,TGTGCCAGCAGCCGACTAGCGGGGGGCTCCTACAATGAGCAGTTCTTC,CASSRLAGGSYNEQFF
NA,NA,TRBJ1-5,TRBV5-6,TGTGCCAGCAGCTTGGATGGGGCCTATCAGCCCCAGCATTTT,CASSLDGAYQPQHF
many,NA,TRBJ1-1,TRBV7-2,TGTGCCAGCAGCTTAGTAGGCGAGAACACTGAAGCTTTCTTT,CASSLVGENTEAFF
few,NA,TRBJ1-1,TRBV4-1,TGCGCCAGCAGCCAAGGCAGGGCTTCCACTGAAGCTTTCTTT,CASSQGRASTEAFF
NA,NA,TRBJ2-1,TRBV7-8,TGTGCCAGCAGCCCATCCGGCCCTCTCCACTACAATGAGCAGTTCTTC,CASSPSGPLHYNEQFF
NA,TRBD1,TRBJ2-3,TRBV7-9,TGTGCCAGCAGCCGTCCGGGACAGGGACTGGCAGATACGCAGTATTTT,CASSRPGQGLADTQYF
NA,TRBD2,TRBJ2-1,TRBV4-1,TGCGCCAGCAGCGTCCGGGACTACCGCGACAATGAGCAGTTCTTC,CASSVRDYRDNEQFF
NA,NA,TRBJ1-1,TRBV4-2,TGTGCCAGCAGCCGTGGACAGGAAGCTTTCTTT,CASSRGQEAFF
NA,NA,TRBJ1-5,TRBV6-1,TGTGCCAGCAGATTGGGGTGGGGGAATCAGCCCCAGCATTTT,CASRLGWGNQPQHF
few,NA,TRBJ2-3,TRBV7-9,TGTGCCAGCAGCTCCCGGGGGAGGACAGATACGCAGTATTTT,CASSSRGRTDTQYF
NA,NA,TRBJ2-2,TRBV12-3/TRBV12-4,TGTGCCAGCAGTTTAGAAAGACAAGACACCGGGGAGCTGTTTTTT,CASSLERQDTGELFF